These T cell receptor beta chains were read from a single sample in a study of blood T cell repertoires in COVID-19. Some clones are missing from TCRdb's copy, which holds only in-frame ones; the method was immunoSEQ multiplex PCR. This sample has roughly 80,000 clones, with roughly 88% found just once. What was sequenced was peripheral blood. The receptors derive from a woman aged 80 or over with acute or convalescent COVID-19. Each CDR3 is given with its conserved first and last residue.

j_call,v_call,cdr3_aa
TRBJ2-7,TRBV5-6,CASRTVGGNEQYF
TRBJ1-3,TRBV5-1,CASSPSGGDGNTIYF
TRBJ2-3,TRBV29-1,CSVSPVTDTQYF
TRBJ1-1,TRBV5-8,CASSPVGTANTEAFF
TRBJ2-6,TRBV7-6,CASSLAGSGANVLTF
TRBJ1-1,TRBV6-5,CASSYPSGQGEAFF
TRBJ1-2,TRBV6-1,CASSVGLSDRGSGYTF
TRBJ2-7,TRBV19,CASSIETGAYEQYF
TRBJ1-6,TRBV6-5,CASSPRGFNSPLHF
TRBJ2-5,TRBV19,CASSNLQRQETQYF
TRBJ1-2,TRBV6-5,CASRGTGPFWGYTF
TRBJ2-1,TRBV25-1,CASSETDNYNEQFF
TRBJ1-1,TRBV6-4,CASSAHRQVPVQNTEAFF
TRBJ1-6,TRBV3-1/TRBV3-2,CASSHRRALNSPLHF
TRBJ1-6,TRBV5-1,CASRSVGDRNNSPLHF
TRBJ2-7,TRBV7-8,CASSLVPSGAGEQYF
TRBJ2-2,TRBV25-1,CASSDPLQENTGELFF
TRBJ2-6,TRBV6-2/TRBV6-3,CASSRRTGVSGANVLTF
TRBJ1-1,TRBV23-1,CASSYRGNTEAFF
TRBJ1-3,TRBV9,CASSAQSRTAGRNTIYF
TRBJ1-1,TRBV2,CASRGTAEAFF
TRBJ1-1,TRBV2,CANSEPGSEAFF
TRBJ1-1,TRBV30,CAWSQGRLTEAFF
TRBJ1-2,TRBV18,CASSPFQRPNYGYTF
TRBJ2-7,TRBV6-6,CASRGQGRGSYEQYF
TRBJ1-1,TRBV5-6,CASSLGQHTEAFF
TRBJ2-6,TRBV11-2,CASSLGQGLSGANVLTF
TRBJ1-5,TRBV4-1,CASSQEWGDLQPQHF
TRBJ1-1,TRBV7-9,CASSLTTSNTEAFF
TRBJ2-7,TRBV11-2,CASSLTSGTSGNSYEQYF
TRBJ2-2,TRBV6-2/TRBV6-3,CASSRQLKATGELFF
TRBJ2-7,TRBV29-1,CSVGTPGRVSEQYF
TRBJ1-5,TRBV18,CASSEISNQPQHF
TRBJ2-5,TRBV19,CASSIAEETQYF
TRBJ2-1,TRBV9,CASSKGGSGGNEQFF
TRBJ1-1,TRBV12-3/TRBV12-4,CASRTTGGTEAFF
TRBJ2-7,TRBV7-8,CASSLVRDLEQYF
TRBJ2-7,TRBV5-4,CASTSAGTSGQYF
TRBJ2-5,TRBV11-2,CASSRTGETQYF
TRBJ2-5,TRBV12-3/TRBV12-4,CASSPTVQETQYF
TRBJ2-5,TRBV5-1,CASSRSGDRGQETQYF
TRBJ1-2,TRBV9,CASSAPGGHYGYTF
TRBJ2-5,TRBV2,CASSEGGQGAETQYF
TRBJ2-5,TRBV5-1,CASSLLGGRETQYF
TRBJ2-7,TRBV7-5,CARSLVSGGDIVDEQYF
TRBJ1-1,TRBV5-4,CASSLEGLYTEAFF
TRBJ1-2,TRBV13,CASSTYTGGRGYTF
TRBJ2-7,TRBV6-6,CASTSSGSSYEQYF
TRBJ2-3,TRBV7-2,CASSPTLTSGGRADTQYF
TRBJ1-2,TRBV6-1,CASSEALRSYGYTF
TRBJ2-1,TRBV7-2,CASSLVAGEQFF
TRBJ1-4,TRBV12-5,CASGQEGAGEKLFF
TRBJ1-1,TRBV5-4,CASSPRGVLEAFF
TRBJ1-1,TRBV30,CAFGGANEAFF